A single sample is the source of the 10 T cell receptor beta chains below, sequenced in a study of cytotoxic CD8 clonotypes in ibrutinib-treated CLL. Libraries were prepared by immunoSEQ multiplex PCR; TCRdb keeps only in-frame clonotypes and omits some of them. The sample records 200,000 to 250,000 clones, approximately 79% being singletons. The sample in question was PBMCs, obtained after 12 months of ibrutinib treatment. Receptor source: a human donor with chronic lymphocytic leukemia.

This chain joins TRBV5-1 and TRBJ2-3; 7 bases agree with TRBD1. The CDR3 spans 17 residues. The germline gives CDR1 SGHRS, CDR2 YFSETQ. V shed 5 bases and J 3 bases; nucleotides not matched to a gene: 15. CDR3 in DNA: TGCGCCAGCAGTTTGTTAAATGTGGCAGGGGGAACAGATACGCAGTATTTT. It translates to CASSLLNVAGGTDTQYF. The full variable domain, completed using reference TRBV5-1 and TRBJ2-3, is KAGVTQTPRYLIKTRGQQVTLSCSPISGHRSVSWYQQTPGQGLQFLFEYFSETQRNKGNFPGRFSGRQFSNSRSEMNVSTLELGDSALYLCASSLLNVAGGTDTQYFGPGTRLTVL.

The gene calls are TRBV5-1 and TRBJ2-3; D gene uncertain. The CDR3 length is 12 residues. Germline V CDR1 and CDR2: SGHRS, YFSETQ. The germline V and J ends were trimmed by 7 bases and 4 bases, with 10 bases remaining between them. In nucleotides, the CDR3 is TGCGCCAGCGGGTCCTCCCCAGATACGCAGTATTTT. Translated: CASGSSPDTQYF.

The rearrangement joins TRBV7-2 to TRBJ2-5; tentatively, D is TRBD1 (5 bases). The germline V gene has CDR1 SGHTA and CDR2 FQGNSA. This CDR3 region has 15 residues. V shed 1 base and J shed 1 base, with 10 bases lying between them. CDR3 residues: CASSLDPGFQETQYF. As DNA, the CDR3 is TGTGCCAGCAGCTTAGACCCAGGGTTCCAAGAGACCCAGTACTTC.

The chain employs TRBV5-6 and TRBJ1-1; D unclear. Trimming removed 0 bases at V and 4 bases at J, with 4 bases between. Germline V gene lookup returns CDR1 SGHDT and CDR2 YYEEEE. This CDR3 comprises 12 residues. The CDR3 reads CASSLVSTEAFF. DNA of the CDR3: TGTGCCAGCAGCTTGGTAAGCACTGAAGCTTTCTTT. Full variable domain (outside the CDR3, taken from reference TRBV5-6 and TRBJ1-1): DAGVTQSPTHLIKTRGQQVTLRCSPKSGHDTVSWYQQALGQGPQFIFQYYEEEERQRGNFPDRFSGHQFPNYSSELNVNALLLGDSALYLCASSLVSTEAFFGQGTRLTVV.

The chain is built from TRBV7-9 and TRBJ2-7; TRBD2 aligns across 9 bases. This CDR3 contains 15 residues. The V and J ends lost 3 bases and 7 bases, in that order; junction bases with no gene match: 10. Germline loops: CDR1 SEHNR, CDR2 FQNEAQ (reference sequence). CDR3 protein: CASSLWLAGFGEQYF. Here the CDR3 DNA reads TGTGCCAGCAGCTTGTGGCTAGCGGGATTTGGTGAGCAGTACTTC.

V and J are TRBV7-8 and TRBJ2-5; D is perhaps TRBD1 or TRBD2 (6 bases each). Germline CDR1 and CDR2: SGHVS and FQNEAQ. With 2 bases removed from V and 6 bases from J, the gap between germline ends came to 22 bases. The CDR3 has 17 residues. CDR3 nucleotides: TGTGCCAGCAGCTTATGGCGGGATCTGGGGGGCGGAAAGACCCAGTACTTC. It is translated as CASSLWRDLGGGKTQYF.

The chain carries TRBV2 and TRBJ2-7; 8 nucleotides agree with TRBD2. Germline V CDR1 and CDR2: SNHLY, FYNNEI. The CDR3 contains 13 residues. Unmatched junction bases numbered 3, after V lost 8 bases and J lost 0 bases. As DNA, the CDR3 is TGTGCCAGCCTCCGGGGGGGCTCCTACGAGCAGTACTTC. Its translation is CASLRGGSYEQYF.

This chain connects TRBV7-8 to TRBJ2-5; 9 bases map to TRBD1. V trimming: 2 bases; J trimming: 4 bases; junction bases outside the gene matches: 11. CDR3 length: 17 residues. In germline, CDR1 is SGHVS, CDR2 FQNEAQ. The CDR3 here is CASSLPSGTGRGETQYF. CDR3 in DNA: TGTGCCAGCAGCTTACCATCCGGGACAGGGAGAGGAGAGACCCAGTACTTC.

In this sample, this clone turned up a few times. The chain has TRBV7-9 and TRBJ1-2; 10 positions match TRBD1. The CDR3 has 17 residues. V lost 4 bases, J lost 0 bases, and 8 bases stayed unmatched. CDR1 and CDR2 from the germline V gene are SEHNR and FQNEAQ (reference sequence). The CDR3 nucleotides are TGTGCCAGCAGCTCCGACAGGGGGCGAAACACTAACTATGGCTACACCTTC. It specifies CASSSDRGRNTNYGYTF.

This chain uses TRBV6-5 with TRBJ2-7, with 10 positions matching TRBD1. CDR3 length equals 15 residues. From germline, CDR1 is MNHEY and CDR2 SVGAGI. Unmatched junction bases numbered 5, after V lost 2 bases and J lost 4 bases. The CDR3 nucleotides are TGTGCCAGCAGTTACCAGGACAGGGGGTCATACGAGCAGTACTTC. It is translated as CASSYQDRGSYEQYF.